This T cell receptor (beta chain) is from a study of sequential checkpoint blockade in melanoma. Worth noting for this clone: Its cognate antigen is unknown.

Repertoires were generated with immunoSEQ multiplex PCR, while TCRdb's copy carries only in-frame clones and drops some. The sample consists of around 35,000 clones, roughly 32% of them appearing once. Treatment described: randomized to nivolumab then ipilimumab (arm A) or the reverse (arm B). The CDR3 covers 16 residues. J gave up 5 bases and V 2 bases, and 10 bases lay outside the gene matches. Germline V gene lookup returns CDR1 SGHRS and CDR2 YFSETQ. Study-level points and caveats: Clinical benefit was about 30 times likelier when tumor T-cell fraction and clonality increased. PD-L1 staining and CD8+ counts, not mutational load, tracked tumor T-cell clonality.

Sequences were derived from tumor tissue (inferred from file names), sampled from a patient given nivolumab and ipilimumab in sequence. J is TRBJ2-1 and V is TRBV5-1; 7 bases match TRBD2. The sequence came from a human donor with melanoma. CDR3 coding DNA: TGCGCCAGCAGCTTCCCTACTACCGGGACTAACAATGAGCAGTTCTTC. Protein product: CASSFPTTGTNNEQFF.